The entry below describes one TCR beta chain. Both 60 Vbeta primers and 13 Jbeta primers went into the PCR. Clones were sequenced by immunoSEQ multiplex PCR, and TCRdb holds only the in-frame ones, with some missing. The sample has 90,000 to 120,000 clones; approximately 76% are singletons. Trimming removed 0 bases from V and 7 bases from J, with 14 bases in between. Germline lookup yields CDR1 SGHNT and CDR2 YYREEE (reference sequence). The CDR3 has 15 amino acids. These data originate in a study of cytomegalovirus exposure and HLA in healthy donors. The sequenced sample consisted of PBMCs. The chain employs TRBV5-4 and TRBJ2-1, with D possibly matching TRBD1 (5 bases). The receptor was derived from a man between 18 and 35 years old in good health and CMV-seronegative. The CDR3 reads CASSLVGRGRNEQFF. CDR3 nucleotide sequence: TGTGCCAGCAGCTTGGTTGGTAGGGGTCGGAATGAGCAGTTCTTC.